These 28 T cell receptor beta chains share one sample of origin, sequenced in a study of T cell changes during pregnancy in multiple sclerosis. Libraries were prepared by immunoSEQ multiplex PCR; TCRdb keeps only in-frame clonotypes and omits some of them. The table shows some 30,000 clones, with 90% occurring only once. The starting material was CD8+ T cells from peripheral blood mononuclear cells, obtained in the second trimester of pregnancy. These receptor sequences come from a female donor with multiple sclerosis, enrolled in a pregnancy study.

V usage is TRBV5-1 and J usage is TRBJ2-1; 9 bases are a match to TRBD2. Germline V gene lookup returns CDR1 SGHRS and CDR2 YFSETQ. The V segment lost 7 bases and the J segment 4 bases; nucleotides outside the gene matches: 15. There are 17 residues in the CDR3. For the CDR3, the DNA is TGCGCCAGCCTCCTATCGGCCGCTAGCGGGGTGTACAATGAGCAGTTCTTC. Protein: CASLLSAASGVYNEQFF. Full variable domain (missing parts from reference TRBV5-1 and TRBJ2-1): KAGVTQTPRYLIKTRGQQVTLSCSPISGHRSVSWYQQTPGQGLQFLFEYFSETQRNKGNFPGRFSGRQFSNSRSEMNVSTLELGDSALYLCASLLSAASGVYNEQFFGPGTRLTVL.

This clone was detected a few times. This CDR3 is CASSRYGTSGRPSYNEQFF. The CDR3 nucleotides are TGTGCCAGCAGCCGCTACGGGACTAGCGGGAGGCCGTCCTACAATGAGCAGTTCTTC. This chain joins TRBV9 and TRBJ2-1, with TRBD2 identical over 15 bases. Germline CDR1 SGDLS, CDR2 YYNGEE. This CDR3 has 19 residues. V shed 4 bases, J shed 1 base, and the junction held 9 bases outside the gene matches.

The rearrangement links TRBV27 to TRBJ2-7, with a possible D match to TRBD2 (7 bases). Looked up from germline, CDR1 is MNHEY and CDR2 is SMNVEV (reference sequence). CDR3 length: 14 amino acids. V was pared by 6 bases and J by 2 bases, with 14 bases between. In nucleotides, the CDR3 is TGTGCCAGCAGGGGAGGGGGGTTCGCCTACGAGCAGTACTTC. Residues: CASRGGGFAYEQYF.

The V call is TRBV7-2, the J call TRBJ2-7; weak D call: TRBD2 (5 bases). The CDR3 length is 17 residues. The ends were cut back, 5 bases at V and 1 base at J, with 21 bases in the middle. Germline V gene data show CDR1 as SGHTA and CDR2 as FQGNSA. This CDR3 is CASSAHPQDSASYEQYF. The CDR3 nucleotides are TGTGCCAGCAGCGCCCACCCCCAGGACTCAGCTTCCTACGAGCAGTACTTC.

V is TRBV7-9 and J is TRBJ1-1; 7 nucleotides line up with TRBD1. The CDR3 spans 16 residues. V was pared by 4 bases and J by 7 bases, with 15 bases of the junction left unmatched. Per the germline V gene, CDR1 is SEHNR and CDR2 is FQNEAQ (reference sequence). The CDR3 nucleotides read TGTGCCAGCAGCTCCTACCCCGGGACAGACAATAATGAAGCTTTCTTT. Residues: CASSSYPGTDNNEAFF.

This rearrangement joins TRBV29-1 to TRBJ2-2; 10 positions agree with TRBD1. V trimming: 6 bases; J trimming: 5 bases; junction bases outside the gene matches: 6. Germline V gives CDR1 SQVTM, CDR2 ANQGSEA. The CDR3 totals 14 residues. The CDR3 coding sequence is TGCAGCGTGCCCGGGACAGGGGAGACCGGGGAGCTGTTTTTT. Translating it yields CSVPGTGETGELFF.

Concerning this clone itself: Distinct nucleotide sequences in the sample also encode this CDR3. The V call is TRBV13, the J call TRBJ2-5; D uncertain. From germline, CDR1 is PRHDT and CDR2 FYEKMQ (reference sequence). V lost 0 bases and J 1 base, leaving 6 bases between the germline ends. The CDR3 has 14 amino acids. CDR3 amino acids: CASSLGRAQETQYF. CDR3 nucleotide sequence: TGTGCCAGCAGCTTAGGGAGAGCCCAAGAGACCCAGTACTTC. The full variable domain, in which reference TRBV13 and TRBJ2-5 provide the parts outside the CDR3, is AAGVIQSPRHLIKEKRETATLKCYPIPRHDTVYWYQQGPGQDPQFLISFYEKMQSDKGSIPDRFSAQQFSDYHSELNMSSLELGDSALYFCASSLGRAQETQYFGPGTRLLVL.

The rearrangement joins TRBV7-8 to TRBJ2-1; 9 bases line up with TRBD1. Germline CDR1 is SGHVS and CDR2 is FQNEAQ. The CDR3 extends over 18 amino acids. Trimming at V came to 1 base and at J to 1 base, leaving 8 bases not matched to a gene. The CDR3 loop reads CASSLGDREGGSYNEQFF. The CDR3, as DNA: TGTGCCAGCAGCTTAGGGGACAGGGAAGGGGGGTCCTACAATGAGCAGTTCTTC.

The chain is built from TRBV5-6 and TRBJ1-4; D remains unclear. The length of the CDR3 is 13 residues. With 8 bases removed from V and 7 bases from J, the gap between germline ends came to 15 bases. Germline values: CDR1 SGHDT, CDR2 YYEEEE. DNA for the CDR3: TGTGCCAGTCGGAGGAGCCTTGCTGAAAAACTGTTTTTT. Translating gives CASRRSLAEKLFF.

The genes are TRBV5-5 and TRBJ1-1; D is ambiguous. The CDR3 covers 13 residues. The V end was cut by 5 bases, the J end by 4 bases, with 12 bases between. CDR1 and CDR2 (germline): SGHKS, YYEKEE (reference sequence). The CDR3 spells CASSIGVGTEAFF. The CDR3 bases are TGTGCCAGCAGTATCGGGGTCGGCACTGAAGCTTTCTTT.

This clone was seen only once. The chain is built from TRBV15 and TRBJ1-1, with TRBD1 matching over 8 bases. This CDR3 spans 15 amino acids. The V segment lost 3 bases and the J segment 0 bases; nucleotides outside the gene matches: 3. In germline, CDR1 is LNHNV, CDR2 YYDKDF (reference sequence). CDR3 in DNA: TGTGCCACCAGCAGGACGACAGGGGTGAACACTGAAGCTTTCTTT. Translated, it gives CATSRTTGVNTEAFF.

The rearrangement joins TRBV10-2 to TRBJ1-5; the D gene is possibly TRBD1 (6 bases). This CDR3 is 17 amino acids long. Germline V gene sequence: CDR1 WSHSY, CDR2 SAAADI. V was clipped by 6 bases and J by 0 bases, with 18 bases between them. The CDR3 DNA follows: TGCGCCAGCAGCCCGGGACAATGGGAGTATAGCAATCAGCCCCAGCATTTT. Translated, it gives CASSPGQWEYSNQPQHF.

This clone was picked up a small number of times. This rearrangement joins TRBV4-2 to TRBJ2-7, with D perhaps matching TRBD1 (6 bases). Trimming removed 1 base at V and 3 bases at J, with 13 bases between. The CDR3 extends over 15 amino acids. CDR1 and CDR2 from the germline V gene are LGHNA and YNFKEQ. CDR3 in amino acids: CASSQVGDTNYEQYF. Here the CDR3 DNA reads TGTGCCAGCAGCCAAGTCGGGGACACAAACTACGAGCAGTACTTC.

This clone was recorded only once. The genes are TRBV29-1 and TRBJ2-2; D gene unclear. Trimming cost V 6 bases and J 7 bases, with 9 bases left between them. CDR3 size: 11 residues. Germline V gene data show CDR1 as SQVTM and CDR2 as ANQGSEA. CDR3 coding DNA: TGCAGCGTAGTGGCCTTCGGGGAGCTGTTTTTT. This sequence encodes CSVVAFGELFF.

The rearrangement joins TRBV4-3 to TRBJ2-7; possibly TRBD2 for D (6 bases). Trimming shortened V by 1 base and J by 0 bases, and 13 bases separated the two germline ends. Germline assignment: CDR1 LGHNA and CDR2 YSLEER. The CDR3 has 16 amino acids. The DNA for the CDR3 is TGCGCCAGCAGCCAAGGACTGGAGACTAGCTCCTACGAGCAGTACTTC. Its protein product is CASSQGLETSSYEQYF.

The chain couples TRBV27 to TRBJ1-5; D call uncertain. The CDR3 is 13 residues long. Trimming shortened V by 3 bases and J by 6 bases, and 9 bases separated the two germline ends. The V gene's germline CDR1 is MNHEY and CDR2 SMNVEV (reference sequence). CDR3 in amino acids: CASSFGRGQPQHF. The DNA of the CDR3 is TGTGCCAGCAGTTTTGGGAGAGGTCAGCCCCAGCATTTT.

The chain couples TRBV7-9 to TRBJ2-3, with a weak D call TRBD2 (5 bases). CDR3 length equals 14 residues. V was clipped by 7 bases and J by 4 bases, with 15 bases between them. Germline assignment: CDR1 SEHNR and CDR2 FQNEAQ (reference sequence). The chain's CDR3 is CASNTPLRADTQYF. CDR3 bases: TGTGCCAGCAACACCCCTCTGCGGGCAGATACGCAGTATTTT.

This sequence joins TRBV6-5 and TRBJ2-7; TRBD2 aligns across 8 bases. Germline assignment: CDR1 MNHEY and CDR2 SVGAGI. V lost 5 bases and J lost 5; bases outside the gene matches: 8. This CDR3 has 14 amino acids. The CDR3 DNA sequence: TGTGCCAGCAGTCCTCTAGCGGGCGGGGACGAGCAGTACTTC. This codes for CASSPLAGGDEQYF.

The V call is TRBV4-3, the J call TRBJ2-6, with TRBD2 matching 11 bases. V was clipped by 0 bases and J by 3 bases; unmatched bases: 7. The CDR3 sequence is 19 residues long. CDR1 is LGHNA and CDR2 is YSLEER in the germline V gene. The CDR3 region has the DNA TGCGCCAGCAGCCAAGATAGGCTAGCGGGAGGCTTTGGGGCCAACGTCCTGACTTTC. Protein: CASSQDRLAGGFGANVLTF.

J is TRBJ1-2 and V is TRBV9; 7 bases agree with TRBD1. CDR1 is SGDLS, CDR2 YYNGEE, per germline. J lost 5 bases, V lost 3 bases, and 4 bases had no gene match. The CDR3 spans 13 residues. The CDR3 DNA follows: TGTGCCAGCAGCGCCGGGACAGCTTATGGCTACACCTTC. It codes for CASSAGTAYGYTF.

This chain uses TRBV6-1 with TRBJ1-2; no reliable D call. The CDR3 totals 14 residues. Germline V gives CDR1 MNHNS, CDR2 SASEGT. Trimming removed 6 bases at V and 3 bases at J, with 14 bases between. This chain's CDR3 is CASSDVAADYGYTF. DNA for the CDR3: TGTGCCAGCAGCGACGTTGCGGCAGACTATGGCTACACCTTC.

The chain links TRBV7-9 to TRBJ1-1; TRBD1 might be the D (5 bases). This CDR3 contains 12 residues. Germline CDR1 is SEHNR and CDR2 is FQNEAQ (reference sequence). V was cut by 6 bases and J by 12 bases, with 17 bases left in between. This CDR3 is CASRGDFQGTFF. The CDR3 bases are TGTGCCAGCAGGGGGGACTTCCAGGGAACTTTCTTT.

Notes on this clone: The junction differs from germline at one of its ends, possibly a read error. This chain joins TRBV18 and TRBJ2-7; the match to TRBD2 covers 7 bases. Germline CDR1 reads KGHSH; CDR2 reads LQKENI. This CDR3 spans 13 amino acids. The CDR3 is CASSQDVQAGVHF. The CDR3, as DNA: TGTGCCAGCTCACAAGACGTCCAGGCGGGGGTCCACTTC.

This clone has a single count. The chain carries TRBV28 and TRBJ2-7, with D possibly being TRBD1 (7 bases). The CDR3 is 16 residues long. Looked up from germline, CDR1 is MDHEN and CDR2 is SYDVKM. V lost 6 bases, J lost 5 bases, and 23 bases lay in between. This CDR3 reads CASSLVFGPGGHEQYF. Written as DNA, the CDR3 is TGTGCCAGCAGCTTGGTGTTTGGGCCAGGGGGGCACGAGCAGTACTTC. Together with reference TRBV28 and TRBJ2-7, the CDR3 gives the full variable domain: DVKVTQSSRYLVKRTGEKVFLECVQDMDHENMFWYRQDPGLGLRLIYFSYDVKMKEKGDIPEGYSVSREKKERFSLILESASTNQTSMYLCASSLVFGPGGHEQYFGPGTRLTVT.

The chain links TRBV7-9 to TRBJ1-2; 9 positions match TRBD1. Germline V gene lookup returns CDR1 SEHNR and CDR2 FQNEAQ (reference sequence). Trimming took 4 bases from V and 3 from J; bases not matched to a gene: 9. CDR3 length: 16 amino acids. The CDR3 nucleotides are TGTGCCAGCAGCTCATCACAGGGGGCGTTTGACTATGGCTACACCTTC. Amino acid sequence: CASSSSQGAFDYGYTF.

The chain employs TRBV13 and TRBJ2-7, with 14 bases aligning to TRBD2. V trimming: 5 bases; J trimming: 2 bases; junction bases outside the gene matches: 11. Germline V gene data show CDR1 as PRHDT and CDR2 as FYEKMQ (reference sequence). CDR3 length: 18 residues. DNA for the CDR3: TGTGCCAGCAGCCCTCGTCCCGGGACTAGCGGGAGTACCTACGAGCAGTACTTC. Protein sequence: CASSPRPGTSGSTYEQYF.

This clone was counted a single time. This chain connects TRBV6-5 to TRBJ2-7; tentative D call: TRBD2 (6 bases). The germline V gene encodes CDR1 MNHEY and CDR2 SVGAGI. V was clipped by 6 bases and J by 2 bases, with 14 bases between them. This CDR3 contains 14 residues. CDR3 protein: CASSTTGLPYEQYF. Here the CDR3 DNA reads TGTGCCAGCAGCACGACGGGACTTCCCTACGAGCAGTACTTC.

The rearrangement uses TRBV27 and TRBJ2-7; 10 nucleotides line up with TRBD1. The CDR3 is 16 residues long. CDR1 and CDR2 (germline): MNHEY, SMNVEV (reference sequence). Germline trimming cut 3 bases from V and 3 bases from J; bases unmatched to any gene: 8. CDR3 sequence reads: CASSFYGTGANYEQYF. The CDR3 coding sequence is TGTGCCAGCAGTTTCTACGGGACAGGGGCCAACTACGAGCAGTACTTC.